This T cell receptor (delta chain) comes out of a study of γδ T cells in repeated Plasmodium falciparum infection (dated by TCRdb to 2020 to 2022). With regard to the full study: In the natural-infection arm, Malian children exposed to intense seasonal malaria transmission were enrolled and compared against age and gender matched Australian children. The study examined how repeated Plasmodium falciparum infection shapes the human gammadelta T cell repertoire, using natural infection in Mali and controlled human malaria infection. Samples were collected from controlled-infection subjects at baseline, immediately before selected infections, and 21 days after each infection. Four controlled human malaria infections were administered to a few malaria-naive U.S. adults over around 630 days by bites from P. falciparum NF54-infected Anopheles stephensi mosquitoes. The gammadelta TCR repertoires from Mali were analysed in two ways: cross-sectionally during periods with no transmission, and longitudinally across episodes of acute febrile malaria. The paper as a whole reports these results and caveats: Analysis of inter-individual variability in gammadelta T cell responses was limited by the small size of the controlled-infection cohort. A highly stable polyclonal repertoire over time and infection, with many inter-individual overlapping TCRgamma sequences, was shown by Vgamma9/Vdelta2+ TCR repertoires. Vdelta2-negative gammadelta TCR repertoires from Malian children appeared more clonally expanded, less diverse and less shared than those of Australian children. Generalizability was limited because the Malian cohort came from a small rural village made up predominantly of one ethnic group. Repeated controlled infections appeared to drive waves of new clonotype selection in Vdelta2-negative, largely Vdelta1+, gammadelta TCR repertoires.

Vgamma9/Vdelta2+ and Vdelta2-negative gammadelta T cell populations were flow-sorted from peripheral blood mononuclear cells for bulk TCR repertoire analysis. The library relied on multiplex PCR. Sequencing used an Illumina MiSeq. Both TCR gamma (TRG) and TCR delta (TRD) chains were sequenced from each sorted gammadelta T cell sample. For the original study's pipeline: The repertoire analyses used clonotype tree plots, the accumulated frequency of the top 20 clonotypes, and diversity index (DI) and D75 metrics. With CATT, TCRdb called clones again from the public reads; duplicate DNA rows were later joined. TCRdb's processing, not the authors' own work, is the source of the V and J calls. The sample data list approximately 50,000 delta-chain clones, and about 1.9% of these were observed just once. The ten largest clones add up to roughly 24% of the sample. This clone has only a few counts. What this receptor recognizes is not known. TCRdb shows a much larger clone's protein in place of this DNA's translation, and the two differ at residue 3, likely through a read error; the protein shown is translated from the DNA.

The CDR3, cysteine through phenylalanine, is 22 amino acids long. Only the CDR3 DNA is retained, 66 bases long and in frame from the first base. Relative to germline, V is missing 5 bases and J is missing 4 bases, with 33 bases of the junction outside any gene match. CDR1 and CDR2, looked up from the germline V gene (reference sequence), are TVYSNPD and GDNSRS. This TCR was recovered from a pool of human donors (malaria-infected and uninfected, not separated). The sequenced sample consisted of gamma-delta T cells from blood. The receptor chain draws on TRDV3 and TRDJ1; TRDD3 fits 11 bases in the junction. The CDR3 region has the sequence CALLQTLPRPPYLGDTSDKLIF. The sequenced DNA: TGTGCCCTTCTTCAAACTCTACCCCGTCCTCCGTACTTGGGGGATACGAGCGATAAACTCATCTTT.